The entry that follows covers one TCR beta chain sequence. This table comes from immunoSEQ multiplex PCR, and its TCRdb copy is limited to in-frame clones, with some not included. This table holds 130,000 or so clones, about 90% found once. These data come from a study of cytomegalovirus exposure and HLA in healthy donors. From germline, CDR1 is SGHRS and CDR2 YFSETQ. J lost 2 bases, V lost 7 bases, and 5 bases had no gene match. CDR3 length equals 15 residues. The rearrangement links TRBV5-1 to TRBJ2-3; 12 bases agree with TRBD2. This TCR derives from a young man in good health and CMV-seronegative. Sequencing was done on a sample of PBMCs. In DNA, the CDR3 is TGCGCCAGCTGGGGACTAGCGGGCCACACAGATACGCAGTATTTT. Protein sequence: CASWGLAGHTDTQYF.